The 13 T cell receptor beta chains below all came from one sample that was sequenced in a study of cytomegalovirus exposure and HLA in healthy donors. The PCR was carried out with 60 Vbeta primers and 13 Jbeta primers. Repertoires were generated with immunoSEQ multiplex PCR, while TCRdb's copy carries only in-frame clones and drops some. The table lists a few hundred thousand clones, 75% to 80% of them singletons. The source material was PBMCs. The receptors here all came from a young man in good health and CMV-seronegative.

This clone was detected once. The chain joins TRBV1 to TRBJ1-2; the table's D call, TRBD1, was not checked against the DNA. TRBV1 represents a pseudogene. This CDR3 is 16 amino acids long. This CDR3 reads CTSSQVVSPTNYGYTF. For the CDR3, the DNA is TGCACCAGCAGCCAAGTCGTCAGTCCCACTAACTATGGCTACACCTTC.

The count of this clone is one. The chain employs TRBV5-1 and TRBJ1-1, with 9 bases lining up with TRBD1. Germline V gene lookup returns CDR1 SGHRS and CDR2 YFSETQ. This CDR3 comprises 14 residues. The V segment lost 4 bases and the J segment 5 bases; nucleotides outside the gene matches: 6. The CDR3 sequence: CASSLGTGSTEAFF. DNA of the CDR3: TGCGCCAGCAGCCTAGGGACAGGGTCGACTGAAGCTTTCTTT.

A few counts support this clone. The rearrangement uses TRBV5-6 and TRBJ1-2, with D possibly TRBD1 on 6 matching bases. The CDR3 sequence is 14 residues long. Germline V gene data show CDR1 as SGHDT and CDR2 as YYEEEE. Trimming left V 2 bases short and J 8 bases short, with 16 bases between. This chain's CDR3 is CASSFGGQPLGYTF. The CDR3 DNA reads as TGTGCCAGCAGCTTCGGTGGACAGCCCCTGGGCTACACCTTC. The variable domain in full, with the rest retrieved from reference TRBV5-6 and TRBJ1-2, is DAGVTQSPTHLIKTRGQQVTLRCSPKSGHDTVSWYQQALGQGPQFIFQYYEEEERQRGNFPDRFSGHQFPNYSSELNVNALLLGDSALYLCASSFGGQPLGYTFGSGTRLTVV.

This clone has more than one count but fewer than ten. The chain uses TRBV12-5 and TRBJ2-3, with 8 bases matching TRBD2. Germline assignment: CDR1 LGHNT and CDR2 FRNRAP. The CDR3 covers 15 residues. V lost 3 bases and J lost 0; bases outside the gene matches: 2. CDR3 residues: CASGFTGGSTDTQYF. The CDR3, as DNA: TGTGCTAGTGGTTTTACGGGAGGGAGCACAGATACGCAGTATTTT. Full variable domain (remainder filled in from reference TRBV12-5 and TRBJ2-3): DARVTQTPRHKVTEMGQEVTMRCQPILGHNTVFWYRQTMMQGLELLAYFRNRAPLDDSGMPKDRFSAEMPDATLATLKIQPSEPRDSAVYFCASGFTGGSTDTQYFGPGTRLTVL.

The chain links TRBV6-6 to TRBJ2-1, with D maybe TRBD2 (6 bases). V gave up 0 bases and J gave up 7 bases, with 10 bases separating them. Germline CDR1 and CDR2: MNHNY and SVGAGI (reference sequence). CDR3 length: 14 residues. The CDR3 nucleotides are TGTGCCAGCAGTTACTCGGGGGGAGGAAATGAGCAGTTCTTC. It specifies CASSYSGGGNEQFF.

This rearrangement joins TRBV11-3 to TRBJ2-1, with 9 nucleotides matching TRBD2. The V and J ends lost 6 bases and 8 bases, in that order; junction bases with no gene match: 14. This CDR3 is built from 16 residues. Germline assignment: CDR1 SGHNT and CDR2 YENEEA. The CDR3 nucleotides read TGTGCCAGCAGTCCGGTCGGCGGGGGGGCCGTTGATGAGCAGTTCTTC. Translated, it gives CASSPVGGGAVDEQFF.

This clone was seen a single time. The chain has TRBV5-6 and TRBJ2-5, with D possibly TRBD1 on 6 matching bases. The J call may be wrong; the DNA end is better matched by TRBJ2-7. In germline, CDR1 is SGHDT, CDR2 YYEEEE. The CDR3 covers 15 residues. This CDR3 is CASRSDSTNSYEQYF. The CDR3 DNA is TGTGCCAGCAGATCGGACAGCACTAACTCCTACGAGCAGTACTTC.

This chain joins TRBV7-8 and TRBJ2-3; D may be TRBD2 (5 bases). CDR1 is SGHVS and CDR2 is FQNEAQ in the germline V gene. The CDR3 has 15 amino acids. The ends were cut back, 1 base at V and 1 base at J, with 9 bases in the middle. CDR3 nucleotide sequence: TGTGCCAGCAGCTTAGTTGGTAGCGGCACAGATACGCAGTATTTT. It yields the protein CASSLVGSGTDTQYF.

CDR3 nucleotides: TGTGCCAGCAGCGCTAGCGGGAGTCGGTACAATGAGCAGTTCTTC. It yields the protein CASSASGSRYNEQFF. This chain links TRBV7-8 with TRBJ2-1, with 10 bases that match TRBD2. V trimming: 5 bases; J trimming: 4 bases; junction bases outside the gene matches: 5. The CDR3 totals 15 residues. In germline, CDR1 is SGHVS, CDR2 FQNEAQ.

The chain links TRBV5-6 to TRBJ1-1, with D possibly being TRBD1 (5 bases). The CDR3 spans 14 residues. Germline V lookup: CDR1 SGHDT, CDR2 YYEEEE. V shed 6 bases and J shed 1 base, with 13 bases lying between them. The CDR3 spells CASTRLTENTEAFF. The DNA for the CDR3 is TGTGCCAGCACACGTTTGACAGAGAACACTGAAGCTTTCTTT.

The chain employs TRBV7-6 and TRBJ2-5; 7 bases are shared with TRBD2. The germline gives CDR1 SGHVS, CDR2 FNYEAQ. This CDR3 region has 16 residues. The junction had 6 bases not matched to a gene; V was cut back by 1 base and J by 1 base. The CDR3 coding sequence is TGTGCCAGCAGCTTAGGCCTAGCGGCTTTCCAAGAGACCCAGTACTTC. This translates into CASSLGLAAFQETQYF.

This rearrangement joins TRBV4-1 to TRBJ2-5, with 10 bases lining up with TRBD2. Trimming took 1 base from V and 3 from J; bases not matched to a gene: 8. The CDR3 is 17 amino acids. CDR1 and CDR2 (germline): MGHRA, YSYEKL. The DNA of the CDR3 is TGCGCCAGCAGCCAAGTGGCTAGCGGGGGCCCTAAAGAGACCCAGTACTTC. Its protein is CASSQVASGGPKETQYF.

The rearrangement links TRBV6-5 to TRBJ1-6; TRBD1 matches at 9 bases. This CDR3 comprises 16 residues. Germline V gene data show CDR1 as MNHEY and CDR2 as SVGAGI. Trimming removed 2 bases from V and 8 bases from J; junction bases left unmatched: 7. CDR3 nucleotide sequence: TGTGCCAGCAGTTACAAAGGGACAGGGTTGCATTCACCCCTCCACTTT. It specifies CASSYKGTGLHSPLHF.